These T cell receptor beta chains were read from a single sample in a study of blood T cells in healthy people across ages. TCRdb analysed the 5' RACE reads with MiXCR anew, one entry per CDR3 protein. Here the sample spans more than 600,000 distinct CDR3 sequences, 25% being singletons. This sample was also put to use in a study of T cells of mothers and their children.

The sequencing sample was made of blood. The receptors were sampled from a boy between 5 and 17 years old in good health. Each CDR3 is given with its conserved first and last residue. The order of the fields is V gene, clone size, D gene, J gene, CDR3 DNA, CDR3 protein. A D gene is named only where the DNA matches it firmly. Only part of the rows carry a size: once, few, many, or a class if the clone is expanded.

TRBV28,.,TRBD1,TRBJ1-3,TGTGCCAGCAGTACAGGGGGGATAACCATATATTTT,CASSTGGITIYF
TRBV7-2,.,TRBD1,TRBJ1-4,TGTGCCAGCAGCTTAGGGACAGGAAATATAGGGGAAAAACTGTTTTTT,CASSLGTGNIGEKLFF
TRBV4-3,few,.,TRBJ1-1,TGCGCCAGCAGCCAAGGGAGCAGGGACAACGAAGCTTTCTTT,CASSQGSRDNEAFF
TRBV10-3,few,.,TRBJ2-7,TGTGCCATCAGTGCAGAGACCTACGAGCAGTACTTC,CAISAETYEQYF
TRBV18,.,TRBD1,TRBJ2-2,TGTGCCAGCTCACTGGGACAGGGGGCACACACCGGGGAGCTGTTTTTT,CASSLGQGAHTGELFF
TRBV4-1,few,.,TRBJ2-7,TGCGCCAGCAGCCAAGGAATCAGTTACGACTCCTACGAGCAGTACTTC,CASSQGISYDSYEQYF
TRBV20-1,few,TRBD2,TRBJ2-1,TGCAGTGCTAGAATTGCCGGACTAGCGGAGGAGCTCTCCTACAATGAGCAGTTCTTC,CSARIAGLAEELSYNEQFF
TRBV2,.,.,TRBJ2-7,TGTGCCAGCAGTGAACGTGTAAAGCAGTACTTC,CASSERVKQYF
TRBV15,.,.,TRBJ2-2,TGTGCCACCAGCAGCCCCCTAGGGGGTTTGTCCGGGGAGCTGTTTTTT,CATSSPLGGLSGELFF
TRBV7-9,.,.,TRBJ2-7,TGTGCCAGCAGCTTATCTCGGGAGCCCACATACGAGCAGTACTTC,CASSLSREPTYEQYF
TRBV4-3,once,.,TRBJ2-7,TGCGCCAGCAGCCAAGACTGGGGGGCCGGAGGCTACGAGCAGTACTTC,CASSQDWGAGGYEQYF
TRBV7-2,few,.,TRBJ1-3,TGTGCCAGCAGCATAGGACAGTCACCCTCTGGAAACACCATATATTTT,CASSIGQSPSGNTIYF
TRBV6-2/TRBV6-3,.,.,TRBJ2-4,TGTGCCAGCAGTTCGTTAGGGACCAACATTCAGTACTTC,CASSSLGTNIQYF
TRBV27,.,.,TRBJ2-1,TGTGCCAGCGGACACAGGGCTGCTGAGCAGTTCTTC,CASGHRAAEQFF
TRBV7-9,.,.,TRBJ1-3,TGTGCCAGCAGCTTCGGAGGGGAACACTCTGGAAACACCATATATTTT,CASSFGGEHSGNTIYF
TRBV29-1,.,.,TRBJ2-4,TGCAGCGTATTAGACACAACCCTAGCCAAAAACATTCAGTACTTC,CSVLDTTLAKNIQYF
TRBV5-1,many,.,TRBJ2-6,TGCGCCAGCAGCTTGGACAGCTCTGGGGCCAACGTCCTGACTTTC,CASSLDSSGANVLTF
TRBV29-1,.,.,TRBJ1-1,TGCAGCAGTGGACAGACGAACACTGAAGCTTTCTTT,CSSGQTNTEAFF
TRBV20-1,few,.,TRBJ2-1,TGCAGCCCCGGCTCCAATGAGCAGTTCTTC,CSPGSNEQFF
TRBV20-1,.,.,TRBJ1-2,TGCAGTGCTAGAGATGGAATTGGGGGCTATGGCTACACCTTC,CSARDGIGGYGYTF
TRBV10-3,.,.,TRBJ2-1,TGTGCCATCAGTTTCCCGGGTTTAGGGACCTCCTACAATGAGCAGTTCTTC,CAISFPGLGTSYNEQFF
TRBV6-1,few,TRBD2,TRBJ2-5,TGTGCCAGCAGGCCTACTAGCGGGAGCCAAGAGACCCAGTACTTC,CASRPTSGSQETQYF
TRBV20-1,many,TRBD2,TRBJ2-7,TGCAGTGCTAGAGTATCTGCGGGGGTAGAGCAGTACTTC,CSARVSAGVEQYF
TRBV20-1,.,.,TRBJ2-2,TGCAGTGCTAGACCCCTAGCCGGGGAGCTGTTTTTT,CSARPLAGELFF
TRBV12-5,once,.,TRBJ2-7,TGTGCTAGTGGTCACCGGGACACCAGCTCCTACGAGCAGTACTTC,CASGHRDTSSYEQYF
TRBV15,.,.,TRBJ1-4,TGTGCCACCCGTCGGAGGGGGGGATCAACTAATGAAAAACTGTTTTTT,CATRRRGGSTNEKLFF
TRBV4-1,.,.,TRBJ2-1,TGCGCCAGCAGACAAGATCCAGCGGGTATCAAAGATGAGCAGTTCTTC,CASRQDPAGIKDEQFF
TRBV12-3/TRBV12-4,.,.,TRBJ2-6,TGTGCCAGCAGTCCAGCGGCGCCCGGGGGGGCCAACGTCCTGACTTTC,CASSPAAPGGANVLTF
TRBV4-1,few,.,TRBJ2-7,TGCGCCAGCAGTCCTATGGGGGACGAGCAGTACTTC,CASSPMGDEQYF
TRBV5-6,.,TRBD2,TRBJ2-5,TGTGCCAGCAGCCGGTCGCACGCTAGCGGGGGTGAGACCCAGTACTTC,CASSRSHASGGETQYF
TRBV12-3/TRBV12-4,few,TRBD1,TRBJ1-2,TGTGCCAGCAGCTCCATTGGGGACAGTATAACCTATGGCTACACCTTC,CASSSIGDSITYGYTF
TRBV5-6,few,.,TRBJ2-3,TGTGCCAGCAGCCCTGGGATTGGGACAGATACGCAGTATTTT,CASSPGIGTDTQYF
TRBV6-5,once,.,TRBJ2-5,TGTGCCAGTGCCCTTCAGTACCAAGAGACCCAGTACTTC,CASALQYQETQYF
TRBV5-1,few,.,TRBJ2-4,TGCGCCAGCAGCCCGGAGGAAGCCCCCTACATTCAGTACTTC,CASSPEEAPYIQYF
TRBV10-3,few,.,TRBJ1-5,TGTGCCACCCCGAGTCAGGACAGACCTCATCAGGTAACTCAGCCCCAGCATTTT,CATPSQDRPHQVTQPQHF
TRBV27,.,.,TRBJ2-7,TGTGCCAGCAGTTCCCTACAGGGACTCAACTACGAGCAGTACTTC,CASSSLQGLNYEQYF
TRBV29-1,.,TRBD2,TRBJ2-1,TGCAGCGTCGTAGCCGGGACTAGCAATGAGCAGTTCTTC,CSVVAGTSNEQFF
TRBV10-3,few,.,TRBJ2-2,TGTGCCATCTCCCAAGCAGGCCGGTGTTACGACGGGGAGCTGTTTTTT,CAISQAGRCYDGELFF
TRBV20-1,.,TRBD2,TRBJ2-5,TGCAGTGCTAGAGATGCGGGACTAGCGGAAGAGACCCAGTACTTC,CSARDAGLAEETQYF
TRBV12-3/TRBV12-4,.,.,TRBJ2-7,TGTGCCAGCAGACTAAGGAACTCCTACGAGCAGTACTTC,CASRLRNSYEQYF
TRBV5-6,few,.,TRBJ2-5,TGTGCCAGCAGCGTGGTTGGGGATGTAGAGACCCAGTACTTC,CASSVVGDVETQYF
TRBV29-1,few,TRBD2,TRBJ2-1,TGCAGCGCCCGTGCTAGCGGGGGGGTGTATGAGCAGTTCTTC,CSARASGGVYEQFF
TRBV4-3,few,TRBD1,TRBJ2-7,TGCGCCAGCAGCCAAACCCCGGGACAGGGTCACGAGCAGTACTTC,CASSQTPGQGHEQYF
TRBV4-2,.,TRBD2,TRBJ2-6,TGTGCCAGCAGCCAAGATATGAGTAGCGGGGGTTCCTCTAGGGCCAACGTCCTGACTTTC,CASSQDMSSGGSSRANVLTF
TRBV6-2/TRBV6-3,few,.,TRBJ2-3,TGTGCCAGCAGTCTTTACAGGGAACATACGCAGTATTTT,CASSLYREHTQYF
TRBV7-2,.,.,TRBJ1-2,TGTGCCAGCAGCCCGACAGTTAATGGCTACACCTTC,CASSPTVNGYTF
TRBV9,.,.,TRBJ2-3,TGTGCCAGCAGCCGGCGTCTGGGGGAAACAGATACGCAGTATTTT,CASSRRLGETDTQYF
TRBV11-2,few,.,TRBJ1-4,TGTGCCAGCAGCCAGGCAGGGGCGGGTGAAAAACTGTTTTTT,CASSQAGAGEKLFF
TRBV11-2,few,.,TRBJ1-1,TGTGCCAGCAGCTTCCCCGGACGGGGCACTGAAGCTTTCTTT,CASSFPGRGTEAFF
TRBV29-1,few,.,TRBJ2-5,TGCAGCGTTTGGAAGGCGGCGGGAGAGACCCAGTACTTC,CSVWKAAGETQYF
TRBV5-1,few,.,TRBJ2-6,TGCGCCAGCAGCTCACAGGGAAATGGGGCCAACGTCTTGACTTTC,CASSSQGNGANVLTF
TRBV12-3/TRBV12-4,once,.,TRBJ2-7,TGTGCCAGCAGTTTCCGGGACCCGACCTCCTACGAGCAGTACTTC,CASSFRDPTSYEQYF
TRBV14,.,.,TRBJ2-7,TGTGCCAGCAGCCAAGCGCCGACGGTCGAGCAGTACTTC,CASSQAPTVEQYF
TRBV15,few,TRBD1,TRBJ2-7,TGTGCCACCAGCAGATTGGACAGGGACTCCTACGAGCAGTACTTC,CATSRLDRDSYEQYF
TRBV6-2/TRBV6-3,.,TRBD1,TRBJ2-1,TGTGCCAGCACCTTAAACCGGGACCAGAGGGCCTACAGGGGGCAGTTCTTC,CASTLNRDQRAYRGQFF
TRBV29-1,few,TRBD1,TRBJ2-7,TGCAGCGTTGAAGATCATAGGACAGGGGGAGAACTCCCCTACGAGCAGTACTTC,CSVEDHRTGGELPYEQYF